The 11 T cell receptor beta chains below come from one sample, sequenced in a study of blood T cell repertoires in COVID-19. Profiled with immunoSEQ multiplex PCR; TCRdb holds only in-frame clones, not every one. The table lists just over 300,000 clones, approximately 89% of them singletons, with 1.5% to 2% in the top ten. The sample taken for sequencing was peripheral blood. The receptors come from a woman aged 25 to 45 with COVID-19, enrolled during active disease.

The chain uses TRBV4-3 and TRBJ2-3; D is perhaps TRBD2 (7 bases). V lost 3 bases and J 7 bases, leaving 23 bases between the germline ends. The length of the CDR3 is 17 residues. Germline V CDR1 and CDR2: LGHNA, YSLEER. CDR3 coding DNA: TGCGCCAGCAGCCATGGGGGTAGTAGGGGGGGCCCAAATACGCAGTATTTT. It codes for CASSHGGSRGGPNTQYF.

V gene TRBV28 combines with J gene TRBJ2-1; 8 positions match TRBD1. Germline-derived CDR1 and CDR2 are MDHEN and SYDVKM. The CDR3 totals 13 residues. Unmatched junction bases numbered 4, after V lost 5 bases and J lost 7 bases. CDR3 bases: TGTGCCAGCAGTCCCCAGGGGGCTAATGAGCAGTTCTTC. Encoded protein: CASSPQGANEQFF.

The chain combines TRBV2 with TRBJ1-5; 7 bases line up with TRBD1. The CDR3 sequence is 15 residues long. From germline, CDR1 is SNHLY and CDR2 FYNNEI. V trimming: 5 bases; J trimming: 5 bases; junction bases outside the gene matches: 9. The CDR3 reads CASSPDREAHQPQHF. CDR3 nucleotides: TGTGCCAGCAGTCCAGACAGGGAGGCCCATCAGCCCCAGCATTTT.

This chain links TRBV7-9 with TRBJ2-2; D might be TRBD2 (5 bases). Germline CDR1 reads SEHNR; CDR2 reads FQNEAQ (reference sequence). The CDR3 runs to 17 residues. The V end was cut by 2 bases, the J end by 3 bases, with 16 bases between. The CDR3 here is CASSLPLRGTDTGELFF. Here the CDR3 DNA reads TGTGCCAGCAGCTTACCCCTTCGGGGTACGGACACCGGGGAGCTGTTTTTT.

For the CDR3, the DNA is TGCGCCAGCAGCCAAGTTCCCCAAGCCCTCACCTCTGGGGCCAACGTCCTGACTTTC. It yields the protein CASSQVPQALTSGANVLTF. This chain connects TRBV4-3 to TRBJ2-6; D gene uncertain. CDR3 length: 19 amino acids. Trimming removed 1 base at V and 0 bases at J, with 16 bases between. Germline V gives CDR1 LGHNA, CDR2 YSLEER.

The V call is TRBV5-8, the J call TRBJ1-3; TRBD1 matches at 8 bases. This CDR3 is 17 amino acids long. The trim removed 2 bases at V and 0 bases at J, leaving 7 bases unmatched. Germline CDR1 is SGHTS and CDR2 is YDEGEE. Here the CDR3 reads CASSFRTGTSSGNTIYF. In nucleotides, the CDR3 is TGTGCCAGCAGCTTCCGGACAGGGACAAGCTCTGGAAACACCATATATTTT.

The rearrangement uses TRBV7-2 and TRBJ1-2, with unresolved D. Germline V gene sequence: CDR1 SGHTA, CDR2 FQGNSA. The CDR3 totals 16 residues. V was shortened by 1 base and J by 4 bases, with 16 bases between the two germline ends. The chain's CDR3 is CASSLGEGKPVYGYTF. For the CDR3, the DNA is TGTGCCAGCAGCTTAGGAGAGGGCAAGCCAGTCTATGGCTACACCTTC.

The rearrangement uses TRBV14 and TRBJ2-7, with 9 bases aligning to TRBD1. This CDR3 spans 15 amino acids. Germline lookup yields CDR1 SGHDN and CDR2 FVKESK. Trimming removed 4 bases from V and 1 base from J; junction bases left unmatched: 5. The CDR3 DNA is TGTGCCAGCAGCCCACTGGGGACAGGGTCCTACGAGCAGTACTTC. This gives the protein CASSPLGTGSYEQYF.

The chain joins TRBV27 to TRBJ2-6, with D perhaps TRBD2 (6 bases). Germline loops: CDR1 MNHEY, CDR2 SMNVEV (reference sequence). Trimming removed 0 bases at V and 4 bases at J, with 10 bases between. The CDR3 has 16 amino acids. CDR3 nucleotide sequence: TGTGCCAGCAGTTTATCGCCCGGGAGCGGGGCCAACGTCCTGACTTTC. Protein: CASSLSPGSGANVLTF.

The DNA of the CDR3 is TGTGCCAGCAACCTCATAGCGGGGGGGCAAGGCAATGAGCAGTTCTTC. It is translated as CASNLIAGGQGNEQFF. The chain combines TRBV7-8 with TRBJ2-1; 11 nucleotides match TRBD2. The CDR3 spans 16 residues. Germline V gene data show CDR1 as SGHVS and CDR2 as FQNEAQ. Unmatched junction bases numbered 11, after V lost 7 bases and J lost 6 bases.

The genes are TRBV12-3 or TRBV12-4 and TRBJ1-5; D is ambiguous. V was shortened by 4 bases and J by 11 bases, with 15 bases between the two germline ends. The CDR3 is 13 residues long. DNA for the CDR3: TGTGCCAGCAGTTCCACCATACGGGGTTCCCAGCATTTT. Residues: CASSSTIRGSQHF.